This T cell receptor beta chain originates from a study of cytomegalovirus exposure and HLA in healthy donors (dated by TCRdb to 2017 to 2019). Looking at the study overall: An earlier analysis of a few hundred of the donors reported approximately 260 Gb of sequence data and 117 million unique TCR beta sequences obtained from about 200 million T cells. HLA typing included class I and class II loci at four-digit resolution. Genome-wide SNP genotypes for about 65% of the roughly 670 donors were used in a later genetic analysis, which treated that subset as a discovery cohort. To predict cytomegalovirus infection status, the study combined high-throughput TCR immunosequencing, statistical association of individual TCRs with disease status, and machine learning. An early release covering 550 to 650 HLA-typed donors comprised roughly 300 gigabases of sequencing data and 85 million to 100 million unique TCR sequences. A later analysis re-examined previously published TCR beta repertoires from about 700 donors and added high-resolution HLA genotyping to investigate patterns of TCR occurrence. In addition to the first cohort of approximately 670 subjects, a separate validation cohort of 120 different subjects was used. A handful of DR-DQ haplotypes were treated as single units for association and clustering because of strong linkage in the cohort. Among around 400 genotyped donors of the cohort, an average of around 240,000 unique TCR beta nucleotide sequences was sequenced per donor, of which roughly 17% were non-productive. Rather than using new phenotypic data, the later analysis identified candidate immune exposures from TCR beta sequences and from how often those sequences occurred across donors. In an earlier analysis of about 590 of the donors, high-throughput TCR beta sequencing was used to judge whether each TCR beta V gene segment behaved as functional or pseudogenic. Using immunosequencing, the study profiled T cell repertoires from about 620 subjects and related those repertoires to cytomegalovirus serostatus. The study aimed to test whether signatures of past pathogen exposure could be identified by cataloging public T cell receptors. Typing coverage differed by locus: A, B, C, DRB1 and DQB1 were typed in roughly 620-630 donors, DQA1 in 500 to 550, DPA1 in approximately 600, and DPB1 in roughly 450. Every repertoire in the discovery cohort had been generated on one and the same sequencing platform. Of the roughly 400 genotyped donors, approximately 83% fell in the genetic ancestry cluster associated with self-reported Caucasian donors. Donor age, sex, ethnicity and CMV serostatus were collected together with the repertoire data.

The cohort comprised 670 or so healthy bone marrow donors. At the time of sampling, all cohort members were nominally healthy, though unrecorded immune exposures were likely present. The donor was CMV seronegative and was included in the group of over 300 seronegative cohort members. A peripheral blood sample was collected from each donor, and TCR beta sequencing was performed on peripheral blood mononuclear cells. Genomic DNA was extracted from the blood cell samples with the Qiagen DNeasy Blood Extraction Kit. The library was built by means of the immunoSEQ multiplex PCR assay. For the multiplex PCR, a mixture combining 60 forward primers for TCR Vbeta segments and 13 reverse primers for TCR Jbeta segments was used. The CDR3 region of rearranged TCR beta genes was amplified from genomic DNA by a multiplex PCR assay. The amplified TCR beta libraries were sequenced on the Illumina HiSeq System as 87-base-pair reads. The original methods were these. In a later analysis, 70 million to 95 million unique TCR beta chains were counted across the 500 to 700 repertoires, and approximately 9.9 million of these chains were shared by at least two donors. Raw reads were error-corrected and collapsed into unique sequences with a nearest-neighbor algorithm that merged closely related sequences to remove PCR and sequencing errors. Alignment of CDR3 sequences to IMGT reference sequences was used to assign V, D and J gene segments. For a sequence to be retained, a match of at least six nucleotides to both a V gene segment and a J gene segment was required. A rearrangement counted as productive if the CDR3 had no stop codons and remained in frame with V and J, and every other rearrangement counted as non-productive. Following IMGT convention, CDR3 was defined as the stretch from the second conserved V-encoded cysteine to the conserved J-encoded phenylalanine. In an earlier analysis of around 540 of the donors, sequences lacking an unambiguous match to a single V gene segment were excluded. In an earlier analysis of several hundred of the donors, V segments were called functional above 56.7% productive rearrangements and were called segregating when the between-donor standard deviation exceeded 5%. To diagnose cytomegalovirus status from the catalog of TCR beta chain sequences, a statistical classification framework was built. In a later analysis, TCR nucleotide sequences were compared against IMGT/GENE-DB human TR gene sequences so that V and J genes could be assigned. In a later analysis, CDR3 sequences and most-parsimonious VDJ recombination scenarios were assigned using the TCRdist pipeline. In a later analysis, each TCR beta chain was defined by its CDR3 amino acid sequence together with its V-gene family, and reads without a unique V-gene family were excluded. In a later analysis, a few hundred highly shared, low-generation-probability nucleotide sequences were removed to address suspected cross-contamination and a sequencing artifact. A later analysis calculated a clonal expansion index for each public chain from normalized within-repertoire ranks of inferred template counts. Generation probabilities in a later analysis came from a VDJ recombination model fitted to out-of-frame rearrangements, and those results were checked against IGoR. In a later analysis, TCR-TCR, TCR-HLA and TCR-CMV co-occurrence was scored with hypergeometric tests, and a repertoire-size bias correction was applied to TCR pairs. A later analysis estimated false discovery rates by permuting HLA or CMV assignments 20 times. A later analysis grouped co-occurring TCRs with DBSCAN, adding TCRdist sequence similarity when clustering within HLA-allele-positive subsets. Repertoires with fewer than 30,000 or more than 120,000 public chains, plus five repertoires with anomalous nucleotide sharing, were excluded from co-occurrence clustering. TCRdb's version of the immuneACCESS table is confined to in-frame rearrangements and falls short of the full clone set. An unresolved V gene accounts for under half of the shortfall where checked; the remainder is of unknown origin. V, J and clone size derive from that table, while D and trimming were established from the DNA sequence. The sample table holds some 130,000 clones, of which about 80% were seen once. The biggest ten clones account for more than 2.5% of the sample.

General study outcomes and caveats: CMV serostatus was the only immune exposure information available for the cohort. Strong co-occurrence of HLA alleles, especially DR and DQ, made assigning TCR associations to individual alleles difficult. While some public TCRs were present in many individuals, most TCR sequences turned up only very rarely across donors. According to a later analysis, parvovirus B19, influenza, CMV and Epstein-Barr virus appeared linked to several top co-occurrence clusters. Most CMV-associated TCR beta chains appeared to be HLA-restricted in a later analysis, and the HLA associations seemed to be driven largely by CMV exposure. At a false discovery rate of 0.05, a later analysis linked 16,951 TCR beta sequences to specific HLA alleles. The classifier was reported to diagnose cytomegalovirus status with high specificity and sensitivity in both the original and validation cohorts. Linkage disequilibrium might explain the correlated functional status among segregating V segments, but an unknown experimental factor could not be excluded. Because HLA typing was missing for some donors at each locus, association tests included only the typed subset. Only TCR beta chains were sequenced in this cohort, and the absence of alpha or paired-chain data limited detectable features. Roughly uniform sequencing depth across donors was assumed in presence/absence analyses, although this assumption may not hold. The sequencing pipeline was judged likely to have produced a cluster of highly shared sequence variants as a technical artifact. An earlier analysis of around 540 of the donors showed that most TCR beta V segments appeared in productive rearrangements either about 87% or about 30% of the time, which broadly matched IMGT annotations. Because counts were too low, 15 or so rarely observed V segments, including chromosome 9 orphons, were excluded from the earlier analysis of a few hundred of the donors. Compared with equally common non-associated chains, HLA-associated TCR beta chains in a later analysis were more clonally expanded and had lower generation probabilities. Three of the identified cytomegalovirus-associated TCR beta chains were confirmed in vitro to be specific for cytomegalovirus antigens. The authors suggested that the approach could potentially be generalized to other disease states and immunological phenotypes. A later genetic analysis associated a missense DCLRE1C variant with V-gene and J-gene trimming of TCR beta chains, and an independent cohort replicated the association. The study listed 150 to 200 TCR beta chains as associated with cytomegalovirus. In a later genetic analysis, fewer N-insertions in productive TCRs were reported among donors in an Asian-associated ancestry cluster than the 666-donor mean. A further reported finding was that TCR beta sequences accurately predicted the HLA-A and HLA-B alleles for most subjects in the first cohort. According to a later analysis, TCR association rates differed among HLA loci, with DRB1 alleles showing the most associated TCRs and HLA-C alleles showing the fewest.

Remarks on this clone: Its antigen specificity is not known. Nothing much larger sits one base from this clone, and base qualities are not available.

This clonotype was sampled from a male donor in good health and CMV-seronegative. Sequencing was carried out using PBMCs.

DNA sequence: TGCGCCAGCAGTTTCGGGGTAGCGGGGGCCACAGATACGCAGTATTTT. Translated, this is CASSFGVAGATDTQYF. The V and J genes are TRBV5-1 and TRBJ2-3, and TRBD2 matches 9 of the central bases. Sequences SGHRS (CDR1) and YFSETQ (CDR2) are obtained from the germline V gene. Trimming takes 5 bases off V and 2 bases off J; junction bases not matched to a gene: 9. From the cysteine up to the phenylalanine, the CDR3 has a length of 16 residues. Kept here is only the CDR3 DNA, which spans 48 bases and is read in frame from base 1.